The source of this TCR beta chain is a study of cytomegalovirus exposure and HLA in healthy donors. Overall study: From about 200 million T cells, an earlier analysis saw 100 million to 140 million unique TCR beta sequences. Overall study findings and caveats: The authors judged a highly shared variant cluster likely a sequencing artifact. It was confirmed in vitro that a few of the CMV-associated chains were specific for CMV antigens.

The PCR ran on 60 Vbeta and 13 Jbeta primers. Only in-frame clones appear in the TCRdb table, and some are missing; sequencing was by immunoSEQ multiplex PCR. Found here are 150,000 to 200,000 clones, roughly 80% of them singletons; the top ten hold almost 7%. As regards this clone: Antigen specificity is unknown.

The clonotype comes from a man aged 25-45 years in good health and CMV-seropositive. Sequencing input: PBMCs.

Here the CDR3 reads CASSEGGQSEQYF. The CDR3 DNA is TGCGCCAGCAGTGAAGGGGGACAGAGCGAGCAGTACTTC. The rearrangement uses TRBV10-1 and TRBJ2-5, with 7 bases aligning to TRBD1. The DNA end lines up better with TRBJ2-7; the J call may be wrong. CDR1 is WNHNN and CDR2 is SYGVQD in the germline V gene (reference sequence). The CDR3 runs to 13 residues.